Presented here are 18 T cell receptor beta chains from one specimen sequenced in a study of T cells in localized non-small cell lung cancer. Clones were sequenced by immunoSEQ multiplex PCR, and TCRdb holds only the in-frame ones, with some missing. This table holds 45,000 or so clones, 85% to 90% found once. This material consisted of PBMCs, taken before any cancer treatment. Receptors originate from a man aged 40 to 70 with stage II lung adenocarcinoma.

This chain joins TRBV7-3 and TRBJ2-2, with D unclear. CDR1 is SGHTA and CDR2 is FQGTGA in the germline V gene. The V and J ends lost 5 bases and 5 bases respectively, with 9 bases between them. The CDR3 sequence is 13 residues long. CDR3 in DNA: TGTGCCAGCAGCCTGTCGTGGACCGGGGAGCTGTTTTTT. As protein: CASSLSWTGELFF.

This clone was seen just once. The chain carries TRBV30 and TRBJ1-1; D not resolved. The CDR3 runs 15 residues. Germline V lookup: CDR1 GTSNPN, CDR2 SVGIG (reference sequence). V dropped 2 bases and J dropped 5 bases, with 18 bases sitting between them. CDR3 in amino acids: CAWSITSRSGTEAFF. As DNA, the CDR3 is TGTGCCTGGAGTATAACCTCTCGAAGTGGGACTGAAGCTTTCTTT.

This chain uses TRBV2 with TRBJ1-5, with D maybe TRBD1 (6 bases). V lost 5 bases and J 6 bases, leaving 17 bases between the germline ends. This CDR3 contains 15 residues. Germline CDR1 and CDR2: SNHLY and FYNNEI. CDR3 residues: CASSTFTGISQPQHF. CDR3 coding DNA: TGTGCCAGCAGTACCTTCACAGGGATTTCTCAGCCCCAGCATTTT. Supplemented by reference TRBV2 and TRBJ1-5, the full variable domain reads EPEVTQTPSHQVTQMGQEVILRCVPISNHLYFYWYRQILGQKVEFLVSFYNNEISEKSEIFDDQFSVERPDGSNFTLKIRSTKLEDSAMYFCASSTFTGISQPQHFGDGTRLSIL.

This chain uses TRBV6-1 with TRBJ1-2; 10 nucleotides align to TRBD1. Looked up from germline, CDR1 is MNHNS and CDR2 is SASEGT. The CDR3 is 15 residues long. J lost 5 bases, V lost 6 bases, and 9 bases had no gene match. In nucleotides, the CDR3 is TGTGCCAGCAGGGACAAGCGGACAGGGGGATATGGCTACACCTTC. As protein: CASRDKRTGGYGYTF.

The rearrangement links TRBV6-1 to TRBJ1-1; TRBD1 matches at 10 bases. The length of the CDR3 is 17 residues. Germline V CDR1 and CDR2: MNHNS, SASEGT. Losses at the gene ends were 4 bases for V and 1 base for J; bases not matched to a gene: 9. The CDR3 loop is CASSGDRGPTTNTEAFF. The CDR3 coding sequence is TGTGCCAGCAGTGGGGACAGGGGACCGACAACGAACACTGAAGCTTTCTTT.

The chain has TRBV19 and TRBJ2-3; unclear D gene. Between the trimmed V and J ends, which lost 6 bases and 1 base, there was a span of 8 bases. Germline CDR1 LNHDA, CDR2 SQIVND (reference sequence). This CDR3 region has 13 residues. The CDR3 DNA reads TGTGCCAGTAGCGATCGGGGCACAGATACGCAGTATTTT. Translating gives CASSDRGTDTQYF.

The chain links TRBV13 to TRBJ2-4, with 7 bases matching TRBD1. CDR3 length: 15 residues. Per germline, CDR1 PRHDT and CDR2 FYEKMQ (reference sequence). The V and J ends lost 2 bases and 4 bases, in that order; junction bases with no gene match: 5. CDR3 sequence reads: CASSLKGGTKNIQYF. CDR3 coding DNA: TGTGCCAGCAGCTTAAAAGGGGGCACAAAAAACATTCAGTACTTC.

This clone showed up just once. V gene TRBV1 combines with J gene TRBJ1-3; no check of the table's D call, TRBD1, against the DNA was made. TRBV1 has pseudogene status. The CDR3 is made up of 17 amino acids. CDR3 in amino acids: CTSSQIGQGISGNTIYF. The CDR3 coding sequence is TGCACCAGCAGCCAAATCGGACAGGGGATCTCTGGAAACACCATATATTTT.

The chain joins TRBV6-4 to TRBJ2-1; no clear D gene. V was trimmed by 2 bases and J by 4 bases, leaving 9 bases between them. The germline gives CDR1 MRHNA, CDR2 SNTAGT. The length of the CDR3 is 14 residues. This chain's CDR3 is CASSDGNRYNEQFF. The DNA for the CDR3 is TGTGCCAGCAGTGACGGGAACAGATACAATGAGCAGTTCTTC.

This chain uses TRBV5-1 with TRBJ1-2, with TRBD1 identical over 9 bases. Trimming at V came to 4 bases and at J to 8 bases, leaving 12 bases not matched to a gene. Germline assignment: CDR1 SGHRS and CDR2 YFSETQ. This CDR3 region has 15 residues. This CDR3 reads CASSPGTGPLEGYTF. As DNA, the CDR3 is TGCGCCAGCAGCCCCGGGACAGGGCCTCTTGAAGGCTACACCTTC. Full variable domain (outside the CDR3, taken from reference TRBV5-1 and TRBJ1-2): KAGVTQTPRYLIKTRGQQVTLSCSPISGHRSVSWYQQTPGQGLQFLFEYFSETQRNKGNFPGRFSGRQFSNSRSEMNVSTLELGDSALYLCASSPGTGPLEGYTFGSGTRLTVV.

The chain links TRBV25-1 to TRBJ2-1; perhaps D is TRBD1 or TRBD2 (6 bases each). In germline, CDR1 is MGHDK, CDR2 SYGVNS. The CDR3 sequence is 15 residues long. V gave up 2 bases and J gave up 3 bases, with 11 bases separating them. DNA for the CDR3: TGTGCCAGCAGTGAAGTGGGGGGCGGCTACAATGAGCAGTTCTTC. It is translated as CASSEVGGGYNEQFF. The whole variable domain, filled in from reference TRBV25-1 and TRBJ2-1, reads EADIYQTPRYLVIGTGKKITLECSQTMGHDKMYWYQQDPGMELHLIHYSYGVNSTEKGDLSSESTVSRIRTEHFPLTLESARPSHTSQYLCASSEVGGGYNEQFFGPGTRLTVL.

The V and J genes are TRBV5-1 and TRBJ1-3; D is unresolved. The CDR3 contains 16 residues. Germline CDR1 and CDR2: SGHRS and YFSETQ. The germline V and J ends were trimmed by 4 bases and 1 base, with 15 bases remaining between them. CDR3 residues: CASSLGPQGSGNTIYF. DNA for the CDR3: TGCGCCAGCAGCCTTGGACCACAAGGGTCTGGAAACACCATATATTTT.

CDR3 nucleotides: TGTGCCAGTCAGACAGGGAACACTGAAGCTTTCTTT. This sequence encodes CASQTGNTEAFF. This chain links TRBV6-5 with TRBJ1-1, with a possible D match to TRBD1 (6 bases). CDR1 is MNHEY and CDR2 is SVGAGI in the germline V gene. The ends were cut back, 9 bases at V and 1 base at J, with 9 bases in the middle. This CDR3 is built from 12 residues.

The CDR3 coding sequence is TGCGCCAGAACAGACCAGTTTTTAAATGGCTACACCTTC. Translated, it gives CARTDQFLNGYTF. The chain is built from TRBV5-1 and TRBJ1-2; D gene uncertain. Germline V gene sequence: CDR1 SGHRS, CDR2 YFSETQ. V was clipped by 8 bases and J by 6 bases, with 17 bases between them. CDR3 length equals 13 residues. Supplemented by reference TRBV5-1 and TRBJ1-2, the full variable domain reads KAGVTQTPRYLIKTRGQQVTLSCSPISGHRSVSWYQQTPGQGLQFLFEYFSETQRNKGNFPGRFSGRQFSNSRSEMNVSTLELGDSALYLCARTDQFLNGYTFGSGTRLTVV.

The chain couples TRBV27 to TRBJ2-3, with 7 bases that match TRBD1. Losses at the gene ends were 3 bases for V and 3 bases for J; bases not matched to a gene: 3. CDR1 is MNHEY, CDR2 SMNVEV, per germline (reference sequence). This CDR3 comprises 14 residues. The chain's CDR3 is CASSFQGVTDTQYF. The CDR3 DNA follows: TGTGCCAGCAGTTTCCAGGGGGTTACAGATACGCAGTATTTT.

V gene TRBV30 combines with J gene TRBJ1-4; TRBD1 matches at 8 bases. The V gene end was trimmed by 4 bases and the J gene end by 4 bases; junction bases not matched to a gene: 8. The CDR3 totals 15 residues. The germline V gene encodes CDR1 GTSNPN and CDR2 SVGIG (reference sequence). The CDR3 protein is CAWTNGQGNNEKLFF. Written as DNA, the CDR3 is TGTGCCTGGACCAACGGACAGGGTAATAATGAAAAACTGTTTTTT.

The chain is built from TRBV5-1 and TRBJ2-3; D perhaps matches TRBD1 (6 bases). Germline V gives CDR1 SGHRS, CDR2 YFSETQ. CDR3 length equals 20 residues. V lost 0 bases and J lost 0, with 23 bases in between. The CDR3 is CASSLGGSTGNVESTDTQYF. CDR3 coding DNA: TGCGCCAGCAGCTTGGGGGGTTCCACAGGGAATGTGGAGAGCACAGATACGCAGTATTTT.

Here the CDR3 DNA reads TGTGCCAGCAGCTTGGTGGTCGGCTATGGCTACACCTTC. This encodes CASSLVVGYGYTF. The rearrangement links TRBV5-8 to TRBJ1-2; no definite D call. Germline CDR1 and CDR2: SGHTS and YDEGEE. V dropped 0 bases and J dropped 4 bases, with 7 bases sitting between them. The CDR3 covers 13 residues.